This TCR beta chain was captured in a study of blood T cell repertoires in COVID-19. This CDR3 region has 17 residues. Germline loops: CDR1 KGHSH, CDR2 LQKENI. Losses at the gene ends were 3 bases for V and 2 bases for J; bases not matched to a gene: 7. The repertoire was sequenced with immunoSEQ multiplex PCR; TCRdb's copy has only in-frame clones and lacks some. Of around 190,000 clones listed, 88% are singletons. This sequence joins TRBV18 and TRBJ2-1; 10 positions agree with TRBD2. Sequencing input: peripheral blood. The TCR sequence derives from a man aged 18-30 years with active or convalescent COVID-19. The CDR3: CASSPDLAGGAYNEQFF. The CDR3, as DNA: TGTGCCAGCTCACCCGATTTAGCGGGAGGTGCCTACAATGAGCAGTTCTTC.